This TCR beta chain originates from a study of blood T cell repertoires in COVID-19. Overall study: Italy, Spain and the United States were the sources of the convalescent and acute COVID-19 samples. Sample material is recorded as cDNA or gDNA derived from T cells, B-cell-depleted T cells, or PBMCs.

In the source study's methods: Reference gene primers were amplified, and this amplification served to estimate nucleated cell counts. Using immunoSEQ multiplex PCR, the repertoire was profiled, and TCRdb retains in-frame clones only, with some absent. V and J calls and clone size follow that table, whereas D and trimming were derived from the DNA. The sample includes about 230,000 clones, 75% to 85% seen only once; the top ten take around 2.4%. This TCR derives from a man aged 35-49 years who had recovered from COVID-19. The material sequenced was peripheral blood.

CDR3 in amino acids: CASSSGTGDAQYF. For the CDR3, the DNA is TGCGCCAGCAGCTCCGGGACAGGGGATGCCCAGTACTTC. The rearrangement uses TRBV5-1 and TRBJ2-5; TRBD1 matches 10 bases. The germline gives CDR1 SGHRS, CDR2 YFSETQ. With 3 bases clipped from V and 9 bases from J, the junction kept 5 bases outside the gene matches. The CDR3 covers 13 residues.